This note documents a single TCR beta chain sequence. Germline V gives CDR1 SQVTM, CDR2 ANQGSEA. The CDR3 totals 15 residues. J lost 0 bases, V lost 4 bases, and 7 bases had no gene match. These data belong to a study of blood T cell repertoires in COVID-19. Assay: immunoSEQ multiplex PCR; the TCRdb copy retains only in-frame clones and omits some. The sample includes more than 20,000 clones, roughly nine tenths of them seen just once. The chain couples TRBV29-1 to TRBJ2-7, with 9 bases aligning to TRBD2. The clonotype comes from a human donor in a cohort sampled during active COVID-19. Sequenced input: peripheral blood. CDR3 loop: CSVVLAGALSYEQYF. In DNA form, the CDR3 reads TGCAGCGTTGTACTAGCGGGTGCCCTCTCCTACGAGCAGTACTTC.